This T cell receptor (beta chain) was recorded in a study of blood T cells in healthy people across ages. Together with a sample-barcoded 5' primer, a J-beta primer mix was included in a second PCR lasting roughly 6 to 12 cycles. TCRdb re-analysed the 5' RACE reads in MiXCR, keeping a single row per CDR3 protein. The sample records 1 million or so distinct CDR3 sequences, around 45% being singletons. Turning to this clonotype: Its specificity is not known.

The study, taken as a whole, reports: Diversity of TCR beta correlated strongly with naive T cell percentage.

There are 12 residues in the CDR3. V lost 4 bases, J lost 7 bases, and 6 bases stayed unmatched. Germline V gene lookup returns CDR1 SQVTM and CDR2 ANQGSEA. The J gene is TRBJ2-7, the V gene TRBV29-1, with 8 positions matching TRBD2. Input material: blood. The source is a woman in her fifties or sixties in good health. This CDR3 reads CSVVAGPGEQYF. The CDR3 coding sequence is TGCAGCGTTGTAGCGGGACCGGGAGAGCAGTACTTC.